Sequencing of this T cell receptor beta chain was carried out in a study of T cell responses to AZD1222 COVID-19 vaccine. Study-wide results and limits: Recipients of AZD1222 seropositive at baseline numbered only 6 or 7. Nearly half of the spike-specific TCRs reportedly recognize variant regions that carry no mutations. The sample set comprised mostly white British donors with more females, and clonal diversity was possibly underestimated.

As to this clone: What it recognizes is unknown.

Clones were read by immunoSEQ multiplex PCR, and TCRdb kept only the in-frame ones, dropping some. This sample has 90,000 to 120,000 clones, with under 95% found just once. Both about-4-week and about-12-week second-dose recipients were combined. The CDR3 contains 14 residues. V lost 1 base to trimming and J lost 11 bases, with 12 bases between them. Germline CDR1 MGHRA, CDR2 YSYEKL. The specimen was peripheral blood, collected 28 days after the second AZD1222 dose. The chain couples TRBV4-1 to TRBJ1-6; possibly TRBD1 for D (6 bases). The TCR sequence derives from an adult who received the AZD1222 COVID-19 vaccine. The DNA of the CDR3 is TGCGCCAGCAGCCAAGTACAGGGCCTAACACCCCTCCACTTT. It is translated as CASSQVQGLTPLHF.